This entry concerns a single T cell receptor (beta chain). The data were taken from a study of cytomegalovirus exposure and HLA in healthy donors. With 60 Vbeta and 13 Jbeta primers, the PCR was carried out. Using immunoSEQ multiplex PCR, the repertoire was profiled, and TCRdb retains in-frame clones only, with some absent. The profile shows under 200,000 clones, over 75% of them singletons. V lost 0 bases, J lost 6 bases, and 9 bases lay in between. Looked up from germline, CDR1 is MNHEY and CDR2 is SVGAGI. This CDR3 is 14 amino acids long. The rearrangement joins TRBV6-5 to TRBJ1-5; no definite D call. The clonotype originates from a human donor in good health. Source material: PBMCs. Here the CDR3 DNA reads TGTGCCAGCAGTTACTCTTATCGGGGTCAGCCCCAGCATTTT. It specifies CASSYSYRGQPQHF.